This entry lists 32 T cell receptor beta chains sequenced from one sample in a study of blood T cells in healthy people across ages. A second PCR of 7 to 11 cycles used a sample-barcoded 5' primer and a J-beta primer mix. TCRdb re-called the 5' RACE reads through MiXCR, storing one row per CDR3 protein. The table has about 1,400,000 distinct CDR3 sequences, 45% to 70% seen once; the top ten hold 5.5% to 8%. Sequenced input: blood. All receptors derive from a man between 18 and 35 years old in good health.

The chain links TRBV2 to TRBJ2-7, with TRBD1 identical over 9 bases. Germline CDR1 and CDR2: SNHLY and FYNNEI. Unmatched junction bases numbered 7, after V lost 3 bases and J lost 1 base. The CDR3 totals 16 residues. This CDR3 reads CASSDFTTGGSYEQYF. The DNA for the CDR3 is TGTGCCAGCAGTGACTTCACGACAGGGGGTTCCTACGAGCAGTACTTC.

The chain couples TRBV10-2 to TRBJ1-2; TRBD1 matches at 7 bases. CDR1 is WSHSY, CDR2 SAAADI, per germline. The CDR3 runs 11 residues. V lost 10 bases and J lost 5; bases outside the gene matches: 4. The CDR3 bases are TGCGCCACAGGGACAGAATATGGCTACACCTTC. Protein product: CATGTEYGYTF.

The genes are TRBV29-1 and TRBJ1-2; TRBD1 matches at 8 bases. After removal of 7 bases from V and 8 bases from J, the junction contained 9 bases not matched to a gene. Germline CDR1 and CDR2: SQVTM and ANQGSEA. CDR3 length equals 12 residues. CDR3 in amino acids: CSAAASGGGYTF. The CDR3 bases are TGCAGCGCCGCGGCGTCAGGGGGCGGCTACACCTTC.

V gene TRBV20-1 combines with J gene TRBJ2-1; TRBD2 matches at 8 bases. CDR1 is DFQATT and CDR2 is SNEGSKA in the germline V gene (reference sequence). The CDR3 consists of 19 residues. The trim removed 1 base at V and 3 bases at J, leaving 17 bases unmatched. The CDR3 is CSARAPTLSGSRYYNEQFF. In DNA, the CDR3 is TGCAGTGCTAGAGCTCCAACCTTGAGCGGGAGTCGGTACTACAATGAGCAGTTCTTC.

This clonotype was counted a few times. The chain is built from TRBV6-1 and TRBJ2-3; 9 nucleotides match TRBD2. V lost 2 bases to trimming and J lost 3 bases; unmatched junction nucleotides: 9. The germline CDR1 and CDR2 sequences are MNHNS and SASEGT. The CDR3 runs to 17 residues. CDR3 coding DNA: TGTGCCAGCAGTGAAAGTCAAGCGGGGGGAGGAACAGATACGCAGTATTTT. Amino acids: CASSESQAGGGTDTQYF.

This clonotype was found a few times. The V and J genes are TRBV29-1 and TRBJ2-2; D ambiguous. Germline CDR1 and CDR2: SQVTM and ANQGSEA. This CDR3 contains 12 residues. V lost 4 bases and J lost 6, with 9 bases in between. CDR3 nucleotide sequence: TGCAGCGTTGTCTCCGAGGCCGGGGAGCTGTTTTTT. Translation: CSVVSEAGELFF.

The chain links TRBV10-3 to TRBJ2-4; D possibly corresponds to TRBD2 (5 bases). Trimming left V 3 bases short and J 0 bases short, with 12 bases between. The CDR3 sequence is 16 residues long. Germline V gene data show CDR1 as ENHRY and CDR2 as SYGVKD. The CDR3: CAISDLAGLAKNIQYF. The CDR3 DNA reads as TGTGCCATCAGTGACTTGGCGGGCTTAGCCAAAAACATTCAGTACTTC.

The chain links TRBV20-1 to TRBJ1-2, with D uncertain. The V end was cut by 0 bases, the J end by 4 bases, with 12 bases between. CDR3 length equals 14 residues. Germline values: CDR1 DFQATT, CDR2 SNEGSKA (reference sequence). CDR3 sequence: CSAREEHTLYGYTF. In DNA form, the CDR3 reads TGCAGTGCTAGAGAGGAGCATACTCTCTATGGCTACACCTTC.

The V and J genes are TRBV10-3 and TRBJ2-3; no definite D call. Trimming pared 5 bases from V and 4 bases from J, leaving 10 bases between. The CDR3 is 13 amino acids. Looked up from germline, CDR1 is ENHRY and CDR2 is SYGVKD. CDR3 bases: TGTGCCATCAGTTTCCCGCCGGCAGATACGCAGTATTTT. Its translation: CAISFPPADTQYF.

This clonotype has only a few counts. The CDR3 bases are TGCAGTGCCCAACTAGCGGGGGAATTCAATGAGCAGTTCTTC. Its translation is CSAQLAGEFNEQFF. The chain is built from TRBV20-1 and TRBJ2-1; 11 bases line up with TRBD2. J gave up 6 bases and V 6 bases, and 7 bases lay outside the gene matches. Germline lookup yields CDR1 DFQATT and CDR2 SNEGSKA (reference sequence). The CDR3 sequence is 14 residues long.

V usage is TRBV29-1 and J usage is TRBJ2-3; D may correspond to TRBD1 or TRBD2 (5 bases each). The CDR3 is made up of 15 amino acids. Looked up from germline, CDR1 is SQVTM and CDR2 is ANQGSEA. V lost 8 bases and J lost 2, with 20 bases in between. CDR3 amino acids: CSLRGRDEFTDTQYF. The CDR3 DNA reads TGCAGCCTCCGGGGCCGGGATGAGTTCACAGATACGCAGTATTTT.

This clonotype was found a few times. The chain uses TRBV5-1 and TRBJ2-1; 7 bases are shared with TRBD2. Trimming cost V 7 bases and J 1 base; bases outside gene matches: 2. The CDR3 extends over 13 amino acids. Germline V lookup: CDR1 SGHRS, CDR2 YFSETQ. CDR3 bases: TGCGCCAGCGGGGACTATTCCTACAATGAGCAGTTCTTC. This gives the protein CASGDYSYNEQFF.

The V gene is TRBV29-1, the J gene TRBJ2-3, with 7 bases matching TRBD2. V was clipped by 7 bases and J by 2 bases; unmatched bases: 6. The CDR3 loop spans 13 amino acids. From germline, CDR1 is SQVTM and CDR2 ANQGSEA. This CDR3 is CSARGVVTDTQYF. The CDR3 bases are TGCAGCGCCCGGGGGGTAGTCACAGATACGCAGTATTTT.

The V call is TRBV20-1, the J call TRBJ1-5; tentatively, D is TRBD1 (6 bases). The ends were cut back, 6 bases at V and 6 bases at J, with 18 bases in the middle. Germline V gene lookup returns CDR1 DFQATT and CDR2 SNEGSKA (reference sequence). The CDR3 totals 14 residues. DNA for the CDR3: TGCAGTGCCACTAATACCCGGGACATTCAGCCCCAGCATTTT. It translates to CSATNTRDIQPQHF.

In its sample, this clonotype was seen a few times. The chain links TRBV2 to TRBJ2-7; 7 positions match TRBD2. CDR1 is SNHLY, CDR2 FYNNEI, per germline. The J segment lost 1 base and the V segment lost 0 bases, leaving 3 bases of the junction unmatched. The CDR3 extends over 15 amino acids. The CDR3 region is CASSEATSRSYEQYF. In nucleotides, the CDR3 is TGTGCCAGCAGTGAAGCGACTAGCAGGTCCTACGAGCAGTACTTC. Using reference TRBV2 and TRBJ2-7 for the parts outside the CDR3, the full variable domain is EPEVTQTPSHQVTQMGQEVILRCVPISNHLYFYWYRQILGQKVEFLVSFYNNEISEKSEIFDDQFSVERPDGSNFTLKIRSTKLEDSAMYFCASSEATSRSYEQYFGPGTRLTVT.

This clonotype was counted once. This chain uses TRBV6-5 with TRBJ1-6, with D possibly TRBD1 on 5 matching bases. Trimming took off 4 bases at V and 9 bases at J, with 16 bases between the two ends. This CDR3 contains 15 residues. Germline V gene data show CDR1 as MNHEY and CDR2 as SVGAGI. The CDR3 DNA reads TGTGCCAGCAGTTCGAAGGGGTTAAGTGGTTCACCCCTCCACTTT. Protein: CASSSKGLSGSPLHF.

This clonotype came up a few times. V and J are TRBV4-2 and TRBJ1-2, with TRBD1 matching over 8 bases. V was clipped by 1 base and J by 8 bases; unmatched bases: 6. CDR1 LGHNA and CDR2 YNFKEQ come from the germline V gene. CDR3 length equals 14 residues. The CDR3 sequence is CASSQAGTGSGYTF. In DNA form, the CDR3 reads TGTGCCAGCAGCCAAGCCGGGACAGGTTCGGGCTACACCTTC.

V gene TRBV5-1 combines with J gene TRBJ2-4, with a weak D call TRBD1 (5 bases). Trimming stripped 0 bases from V and 13 bases from J, with 23 bases between. This CDR3 is 16 amino acids long. The germline gives CDR1 SGHRS, CDR2 YFSETQ. In nucleotides, the CDR3 is TGCGCCAGCAGCTTGGCCCTGGGTGGGCTGGACAATGAGCAGTACTTC. Its translation is CASSLALGGLDNEQYF.

In DNA form, the CDR3 reads TGTGCCATCGGACCGGAGCGGCGTTCAGATACGCAGTATTTT. Residues: CAIGPERRSDTQYF. The gene calls are TRBV10-3 and TRBJ2-3; TRBD2 is a possible D gene (5 bases). Trimming left V 8 bases short and J 4 bases short, with 16 bases between. The CDR3 runs 14 residues. Germline CDR1 and CDR2: ENHRY and SYGVKD.

The rearrangement links TRBV10-2 to TRBJ2-7, with D tentatively TRBD1 (6 bases). The J call may be wrong; the DNA end is better matched by TRBJ2-5. The germline CDR1 and CDR2 sequences are WSHSY and SAAADI. The CDR3 loop spans 14 amino acids. CDR3 DNA sequence: TGCGCCAGCAGTGAGTGGGGGCGCGCGGAGACCCAGTACTTC. As protein: CASSEWGRAETQYF.

The chain carries TRBV4-3 and TRBJ2-3; a possible D gene is TRBD1 (6 bases). The V gene's germline CDR1 is LGHNA and CDR2 YSLEER. The CDR3 runs to 17 residues. V was shortened by 3 bases and J by 5 bases, with 21 bases between the two germline ends. The CDR3 nucleotides read TGCGCCAGCAGCCACCTGGGACATCAATCGACAGGAGATACGCAGTATTTT. It is translated as CASSHLGHQSTGDTQYF.

A word on this clonotype: At one end, the junction sequence differs from germline, possibly due to a read error. This rearrangement joins TRBV7-9 to TRBJ2-1; unclear D gene. Germline V gives CDR1 SEHNR, CDR2 FQNEAQ (reference sequence). The CDR3 spans 14 residues. The DNA for the CDR3 is TGTGCCAGCAGCTTAGCGGCAGGCCACAATGAGCGGTTCTTC. It specifies CASSLAAGHNERFF.

This clonotype was seen once. The rearrangement links TRBV9 to TRBJ1-1; 8 nucleotides match TRBD1. Germline CDR1 SGDLS, CDR2 YYNGEE. The CDR3 loop spans 16 amino acids. V was clipped by 0 bases and J by 3 bases; unmatched bases: 7. The CDR3: CASSVGQGAVDTEAFF. In DNA, the CDR3 is TGTGCCAGCAGCGTAGGGCAGGGGGCTGTGGACACTGAAGCTTTCTTT.

The sample holds many counts of this clonotype. The J gene is TRBJ2-3, the V gene TRBV12-5; tentative D call: TRBD1 (5 bases). From germline, CDR1 is LGHNT and CDR2 FRNRAP. The germline V and J ends were trimmed by 2 bases and 5 bases, with 5 bases remaining between them. This CDR3 contains 12 residues. The CDR3 sequence: CASGLRGDTQYF. The CDR3 DNA reads TGTGCTAGTGGTTTGAGGGGAGATACGCAGTATTTT.

The chain couples TRBV29-1 to TRBJ2-4, with a weak D call TRBD2 (7 bases). Trimming cost V 4 bases and J 0 bases, with 10 bases left between them. Germline assignment: CDR1 SQVTM and CDR2 ANQGSEA. CDR3 length: 14 amino acids. CDR3 DNA: TGCAGCGTTGTCGGGGGGCCAGCCAAAAACATTCAGTACTTC. Amino acids: CSVVGGPAKNIQYF.

The chain links TRBV7-6 to TRBJ2-7, with 8 bases matching TRBD2. Germline CDR1 and CDR2: SGHVS and FNYEAQ. V trimming: 3 bases; J trimming: 3 bases; junction bases outside the gene matches: 10. The CDR3 runs to 16 residues. The CDR3 DNA reads TGTGCCAGCAGCTTTCAGGGCCCGGGACTAGGCTACGAGCAGTACTTC. This codes for CASSFQGPGLGYEQYF.

The V and J genes are TRBV7-9 and TRBJ2-7; TRBD1 agrees at 10 bases. Germline lookup yields CDR1 SEHNR and CDR2 FQNEAQ (reference sequence). With V trimmed by 0 bases and J by 5 bases, 4 bases remained unmatched. The CDR3 consists of 15 residues. For the CDR3, the DNA is TGTGCCAGCAGCTTAGCCGGGACAGGGGTCCACGAGCAGTACTTC. Translation: CASSLAGTGVHEQYF.

This clonotype was recorded at least ten times. This may arise from a read error, as a much more abundant clone is one base away. The chain is built from TRBV15 and TRBJ2-1; the match to TRBD2 covers 7 bases. TRBJ2-7 explains the end of the DNA better; the J call may be wrong. The CDR3 is 15 amino acids. The V gene's germline CDR1 is LNHNV and CDR2 YYDKDF (reference sequence). CDR3 DNA: TGTGCCACCAGCAGAGTGGGGGGGTATTACAATGAGCAGTACTTC. This sequence encodes CATSRVGGYYNEQYF.

V is TRBV4-3 and J is TRBJ2-3; 7 nucleotides line up with TRBD2. Germline CDR1 is LGHNA and CDR2 is YSLEER. After removal of 3 bases from V and 5 bases from J, the junction contained 8 bases not matched to a gene. This CDR3 spans 15 amino acids. The CDR3 nucleotides are TGCGCCAGCAGCCACAATGAGGGGAGGGGAGATACGCAGTATTTT. Protein: CASSHNEGRGDTQYF.

This chain uses TRBV4-1 with TRBJ1-5; 8 nucleotides align to TRBD1. The CDR3 covers 17 residues. Unmatched junction bases numbered 9, after V lost 2 bases and J lost 3 bases. The germline CDR1 and CDR2 sequences are MGHRA and YSYEKL. This chain's CDR3 is CASSQSPTGALNQPQHF. DNA of the CDR3: TGCGCCAGCAGCCAAAGTCCGACAGGGGCCCTCAATCAGCCCCAGCATTTT.

The chain has TRBV3-1 and TRBJ2-4; D is unclear. TRBJ2-7 explains the end of the DNA better; the J call may be wrong. CDR1 is LGHDT, CDR2 YNNKEL, per germline (reference sequence). The CDR3 is 13 amino acids. CDR3 sequence reads: CASSPGPWSEQYF. In DNA form, the CDR3 reads TGTGCCAGCAGCCCGGGTCCGTGGAGCGAGCAGTACTTC.

The V gene is TRBV27, the J gene TRBJ2-7; D gene uncertain. This CDR3 is 15 amino acids long. V lost 0 bases to trimming and J lost 6 bases, with 15 bases between them. CDR1 is MNHEY and CDR2 is SMNVEV in the germline V gene (reference sequence). The CDR3 DNA follows: TGTGCCAGCAGTTTATCCCCAAGCCAGGCCTGCGAGCAGTACTTC. Translating it yields CASSLSPSQACEQYF.